A selection of T cell receptor beta chains follows, all from one sample in a study of T cells after yellow fever vaccination. TCRdb re-called the 5' RACE reads through MiXCR, storing one row per CDR3 protein. The sample lists about 350,000 distinct CDR3 sequences, approximately 12% occurring once. Sample: CD4+ T cells sorted from PBMCs, taken 15 days after the yellow fever booster vaccination. These receptors were obtained from a man aged 18 to 30 who received the YFV17D yellow fever vaccine. Each CDR3 is given with its conserved first and last residue. A D gene is named only where the DNA matches it firmly. Expanded clones get a size class; other rows say once, few or many, or leave the size out.

>NA|few|TRBV28|TRBJ2-7
CASSWGSSYEQYF
TGTGCCAGCAGTTGGGGTAGCTCCTACGAGCAGTACTTC
>NA|few|TRBV5-1|TRBJ1-1
CASSYTEGSTTFF
TGCGCCAGCAGCTACACAGAGGGGTCGACGACTTTCTTT
>NA|NA|TRBV6-5|TRBJ2-1
CASSYSVADHYNEQFF
TGTGCCAGCAGTTACTCGGTAGCGGACCACTACAATGAGCAGTTCTTC
>NA|few|TRBV5-1|TRBJ2-3
CASSLAIYTDTQYF
TGCGCCAGCAGCTTGGCAATATACACAGATACGCAGTATTTT
>NA|many|TRBV27|TRBJ2-5
CASSFQMQETQYF
TGTGCCAGCAGTTTTCAGATGCAAGAGACCCAGTACTTC
>TRBD1|NA|TRBV7-3|TRBJ2-1
CASSLRGGQGSDEQFF
TGTGCCAGCAGCTTAAGAGGGGGACAGGGGTCGGATGAGCAGTTCTTC
>NA|few|TRBV12-3/TRBV12-4|TRBJ2-1
CASIYGVSYNEQFF
TGTGCCAGCATATACGGGGTCTCCTACAATGAGCAGTTCTTC
>NA|few|TRBV4-2|TRBJ1-2
CASGGQSGGNYGYTF
TGTGCCAGCGGCGGACAGTCGGGGGGGAACTATGGCTACACCTTC
>NA|few|TRBV5-1|TRBJ1-1
CASSFMSGIEAEAFF
TGCGCCAGCAGCTTCATGTCGGGGATAGAGGCTGAAGCTTTCTTT
>NA|many|TRBV5-6|TRBJ1-6
CASSLMEGNTPLHF
TGTGCCAGCAGCTTGATGGAGGGGAATACACCCCTCCACTTT
>TRBD1|NA|TRBV7-9|TRBJ2-3
CASSTVRTGENTQYF
TGTGCCAGCAGTACCGTGCGGACAGGGGAGAATACGCAGTATTTT
>TRBD1|NA|TRBV11-2|TRBJ2-7
CASSSPGQIEQYF
TGTGCCAGCAGCTCCCCGGGACAGATCGAGCAGTACTTC
>NA|NA|TRBV29-1|TRBJ1-2
CSVVDGTF
TGCAGCGTTGTGGACGGGACCTTC
>NA|NA|TRBV19|TRBJ1-2
CATQTANGVYGYTF
TGTGCCACCCAGACAGCAAACGGCGTTTATGGCTACACCTTC
>NA|few|TRBV9|TRBJ2-7
CASSVVRNGEQYF
TGTGCCAGCAGCGTAGTGCGGAACGGCGAGCAGTACTTC
>NA|many|TRBV7-9|TRBJ2-3
CASSSSGGRHTQYF
TGTGCCAGCAGCTCCAGTGGAGGTCGACATACGCAGTATTTT
>TRBD1|few|TRBV7-8|TRBJ1-5
CASSSRVDRGSQPQHF
TGTGCCAGCAGCTCCCGGGTAGACAGGGGGAGTCAGCCCCAGCATTTT
>NA|few|TRBV28|TRBJ2-3
CASSLAGAGTDTQYF
TGTGCCAGCAGTTTAGCGGGGGCGGGCACAGATACGCAGTATTTT
>TRBD1|few|TRBV10-2|TRBJ2-2
CASSVQGSTGELFF
TGCGCCAGCAGCGTACAGGGGAGCACCGGGGAGCTGTTTTTT
>NA|NA|TRBV7-9|TRBJ1-6
CASTQSGGTNSPLHF
TGTGCCAGCACCCAAAGCGGGGGCACAAATTCACCCCTCCACTTT
>TRBD1|few|TRBV4-3|TRBJ1-2
CASSQGTGEIYGYTF
TGCGCCAGCAGCCAAGGGACAGGGGAAATCTATGGCTACACCTTC
>TRBD2|few|TRBV6-2/TRBV6-3|TRBJ2-7
CASQRLAGTYEQYF
TGTGCCAGCCAACGACTAGCGGGGACCTACGAGCAGTACTTC
>TRBD1|NA|TRBV20-1|TRBJ1-5
CSARDSGQGASQPQHF
TGCAGTGCTAGAGATTCCGGACAGGGGGCGAGTCAGCCCCAGCATTTT
>NA|NA|TRBV2|TRBJ2-3
CASSQASSTDTQYF
TGTGCCAGCAGTCAGGCGTCTAGCACAGATACGCAGTATTTT
>NA|few|TRBV18|TRBJ2-7
CASSPSEGNEQYF
TGTGCCAGCTCACCGTCGGAGGGGAACGAGCAGTACTTC
>NA|NA|TRBV20-1|TRBJ1-6
CSALRALHF
TGCAGTGCCCTCCGGGCCCTCCACTTT
>TRBD1|NA|TRBV5-1|TRBJ1-1
CASSLDTGGTEAFF
TGCGCCAGCAGCTTGGACACAGGGGGGACTGAAGCTTTCTTT